The present T cell receptor (beta chain) was sequenced within a study of OX40 agonist ivuxolimab in advanced cancers. Overall study context: Dose-escalation patients had hepatocellular carcinoma, melanoma, renal cell or head and neck cancer. Cohort: around 79% men, mean age approximately 64, aged roughly 23 to 79. Study-level results: Nonresponders included some who also had low normalized T-cell clonal expansion. CD8+ T cells averaged more expanded clones than CD4+.

As for this clone: Antigen: not known.

Using immunoSEQ multiplex PCR, the repertoire was profiled, and TCRdb retains in-frame clones only, with some absent. The sample lists around 50,000 clones; approximately 78% were seen once. Looked up from germline, CDR1 is SGDLS and CDR2 is YYNGEE. The CDR3 totals 16 residues. Trimming stripped 2 bases from V and 2 bases from J, with 15 bases between. This sample comprised CD4+ or CD8+ T cells sorted from blood, obtained in a trial of the OX40 agonist ivuxolimab. The receptor comes from an adult with an advanced solid tumor such as melanoma, head and neck, liver or kidney cancer. The chain uses TRBV9 and TRBJ2-3; no clear D gene. The CDR3 DNA is TGTGCCAGCAGCGTCATAGCAGGACCTATCACAGATACGCAGTATTTT. Residues: CASSVIAGPITDTQYF.